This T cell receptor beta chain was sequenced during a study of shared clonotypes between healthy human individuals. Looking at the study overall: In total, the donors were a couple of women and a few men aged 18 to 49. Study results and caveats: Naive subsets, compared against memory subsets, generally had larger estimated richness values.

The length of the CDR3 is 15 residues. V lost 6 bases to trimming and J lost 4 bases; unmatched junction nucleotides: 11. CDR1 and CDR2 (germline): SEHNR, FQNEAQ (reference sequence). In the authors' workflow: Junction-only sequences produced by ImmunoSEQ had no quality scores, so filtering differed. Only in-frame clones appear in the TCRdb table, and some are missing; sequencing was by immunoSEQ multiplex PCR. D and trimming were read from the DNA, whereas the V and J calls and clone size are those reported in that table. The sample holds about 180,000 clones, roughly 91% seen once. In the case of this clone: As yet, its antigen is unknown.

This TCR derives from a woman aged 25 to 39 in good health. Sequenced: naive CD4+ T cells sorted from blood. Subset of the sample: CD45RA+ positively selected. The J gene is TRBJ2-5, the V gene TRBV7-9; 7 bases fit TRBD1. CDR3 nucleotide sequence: TGTGCCAGCAGGGATACGACAGGGTCGGGAGAGACCCAGTACTTC. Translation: CASRDTTGSGETQYF.